The clone carrying this T cell receptor beta chain was seen only a few times. Its cognate antigen is unknown. This sample is part of a study of T cell repertoires in cytomegalovirus infection. General study results and limits: HLA-C-restricted CMV clonotypes gave the most frequent clonotype in two of eight donors.

TCRdb processed the reads anew with MiXCR; each CDR3 protein has one entry. In the table there are about 830,000 distinct CDR3 sequences, approximately 32% of which are singletons. The CDR3 extends over 15 amino acids. V trimming: 5 bases; J trimming: 2 bases; junction bases outside the gene matches: 6. Looked up from germline, CDR1 is MDHEN and CDR2 is SYDVKM. The chain has TRBV28 and TRBJ2-7, with 10 bases fitting TRBD2. The source material was cultured CD8+ T cells from PBMCs, sampled from culture after CMV antigen stimulation. The receptor's source is a human donor in good health (CMV status not recorded). Some clones in this sample may be carry-over from other donors' samples. CDR3 in amino acids: CASSVLAGDPYEQYF. In DNA form, the CDR3 reads TGTGCCAGCAGTGTTCTAGCGGGGGACCCCTACGAGCAGTACTTC.